This T cell receptor beta chain was sequenced in a study of cytomegalovirus exposure and HLA in healthy donors. For the study at large: Approximately 81% of more than 300 genotyped donors fell in the Caucasian-associated ancestry cluster.

PCR used 60 Vbeta primers and 13 Jbeta primers. Using immunoSEQ multiplex PCR, the repertoire was profiled, and TCRdb retains in-frame clones only, with some absent. The profile shows roughly 250,000 clones, 80% of them singletons. From germline, CDR1 is SGHRS and CDR2 YFSETQ. With 5 bases clipped from V and 8 bases from J, the junction kept 9 bases outside the gene matches. CDR3 length: 13 amino acids. The receptor comes from a girl aged 2 to 9 in good health and CMV-seronegative. Sample: PBMCs. The chain uses TRBV5-1 and TRBJ1-1; 7 positions agree with TRBD1. This CDR3 is CASRPTRQGEAFF. The CDR3 region has the DNA TGCGCCAGCAGGCCAACCCGACAGGGAGAAGCTTTCTTT.